This T cell receptor beta chain originates from a study of blood T cells in healthy people across ages. Germline CDR1 SGHNT, CDR2 YYREEE (reference sequence). The CDR3 is 13 amino acids. V gave up 3 bases and J gave up 11 bases, with 17 bases separating them. A J-beta primer mix and a sample-barcoded 5' primer were used in a second PCR of about 7 to 12 cycles. TCRdb itself ran the 5' RACE reads through MiXCR, one entry per CDR3 protein. The sample yields 600,000 to 800,000 distinct CDR3 sequences, around 52% seen once. This clonotype has only a few counts. This TCR came from a woman at least 80 years old in good health. The J gene is TRBJ2-5, the V gene TRBV5-4, with TRBD2 as a possible D gene (5 bases). Sequenced sample: blood. The CDR3 DNA follows: TGTGCCAGCAGCTCCCTAGCTTGGGCTGAGCAGTACTTC. Translated: CASSSLAWAEQYF.